The 7 T cell receptor beta chains listed next were all sequenced from one sample in a study of read filtering for tumor transcriptome and immune sequencing. Molecular barcoded adaptors covering alpha/delta and beta/gamma chains were used on about 0.4 ug RNA. TCRdb re-called the reads through MiXCR, storing one row per CDR3 protein. This table has 14,000 to 15,000 distinct CDR3 sequences, roughly 22% appearing once. The sample comprised a population of CD138-negative cells sorted from bone marrow. Receptor source: a donor aged 40 or over with multiple myeloma.

This clonotype occurred many times. At one boundary the junction diverges from the germline segment, which might be a read error. V gene TRBV7-2 combines with J gene TRBJ2-1; 8 positions agree with TRBD2. The CDR3 loop spans 15 amino acids. The germline CDR1 and CDR2 sequences are SGHTA and FQGNSA. The CDR3 DNA follows: TGTGCCAGCAGCGGATCTAGCGGGTATCGCCCCCTGTCTTCCTTC. Its translation: CASSGSSGYRPLSSF.

This clonotype was recorded a few times. This chain links TRBV7-2 with TRBJ1-5; maybe TRBD1 (6 bases). This CDR3 is 16 amino acids long. Trimming took 0 bases from V and 5 from J, leaving 14 bases between them. Germline V gene data show CDR1 as SGHTA and CDR2 as FQGNSA. DNA of the CDR3: TGTGCCAGCAGCTTAGCGATCGATCAGGGGTATCAGCCCCAGCATTTT. Protein sequence: CASSLAIDQGYQPQHF.

This clonotype was counted between two and nine times. This chain uses TRBV28 with TRBJ2-4, with D tentatively TRBD2 (5 bases). The CDR3 has 15 amino acids. Germline lookup yields CDR1 MDHEN and CDR2 SYDVKM. Trimming removed 3 bases from V and 6 bases from J, with 15 bases in between. CDR3 loop: CASSFPRKEGNIQYF. CDR3 bases: TGTGCCAGCAGTTTTCCCCGAAAAGAGGGAAACATTCAGTACTTC. Together with reference TRBV28 and TRBJ2-4, the CDR3 gives the full variable domain: DVKVTQSSRYLVKRTGEKVFLECVQDMDHENMFWYRQDPGLGLRLIYFSYDVKMKEKGDIPEGYSVSREKKERFSLILESASTNQTSMYLCASSFPRKEGNIQYFGAGTRLSVL.

This clonotype came up many times. The CDR3 bases are TGTGCCAGCAGGGCGGAACCGGGACAGGGACATGAGCAGTTCTTC. Translated, it gives CASRAEPGQGHEQFF. The genes are TRBV7-2 and TRBJ2-1, with 9 bases identical to TRBD1. Germline assignment: CDR1 SGHTA and CDR2 FQGNSA. Trimming removed 6 bases from V and 8 bases from J; junction bases left unmatched: 11. There are 15 residues in the CDR3.

Ten or more counts support this clonotype. The chain couples TRBV6-1 to TRBJ2-1; D call uncertain. The germline V gene encodes CDR1 MNHNS and CDR2 SASEGT. Trimming took off 6 bases at V and 1 base at J, with 13 bases between the two ends. The CDR3 contains 15 residues. CDR3 protein: CASSPGSISYNEQFF. The CDR3 region has the DNA TGTGCCAGCAGCCCTGGGTCAATATCCTACAATGAGCAGTTCTTC.

In its sample, this clonotype was seen many times. The genes are TRBV6-5 and TRBJ2-1; D may be TRBD1 or TRBD2 (5 bases each). Trimming took 7 bases from V and 5 from J, leaving 18 bases between them. CDR1 and CDR2 from the germline V gene are MNHEY and SVGAGI. CDR3 size: 15 residues. The CDR3 DNA reads TGTGCCAGCACCTATACGGGACGGACCCACAATGAGCAGTTCTTC. The encoded protein is CASTYTGRTHNEQFF.

For the CDR3, the DNA is TGTGCCAGCAGCTTAGCCGCGCCAGAGACCCAGTACTTC. Amino acids: CASSLAAPETQYF. The V and J genes are TRBV7-2 and TRBJ2-5, with D unclear. V gave up 0 bases and J gave up 4 bases, with 6 bases separating them. The CDR3 consists of 13 residues. Germline V CDR1 and CDR2: SGHTA, FQGNSA.